This TCR beta chain was identified in a study of vaccination and CD4 T cells after COVID-19. As for the study in general: Convalescent patients had positive nasal swab PCR results for SARS-CoV-2. Disease was mild in fewer than 10 and severe in one.

Per germline, CDR1 SGHNT and CDR2 YENEEA. The CDR3 is 15 residues long. Between the trimmed V and J ends, which lost 1 base and 1 base, there was a span of 7 bases. Cultured CD4+ T cell DNA underwent sequencing with the Oncomine TCR Beta short-read assay. The authors extracted genomic DNA from cultured CD4+ T cells. TCRdb used MiXCR to reprocess the PCR reads, holding one entry per CDR3 protein. The table records 20,000 to 30,000 distinct CDR3 sequences, approximately 59% of them present only once. Worth noting for this clonotype: Its target is unknown.

Study-wide results and caveats: Recorded median SARS-CoV-2-reactive clonotype numbers increased from 21 to 38 without reaching significance.

This sample's treatment: roughly nine-day PBMC culture with coronavirus spike peptide pools or control peptides (ViraFEST assay). The sequencing sample was made of CD4+ T cells from blood, cultured in vitro. The chain recombines TRBV11-3 with TRBJ2-2; D gene unclear. The receptor's source is a human donor who had recovered from COVID-19. The CDR3 DNA is TGTGCCAGCAGCTTAGGGGCTTGGAACACCGGGGAGCTGTTTTTT. Amino acids: CASSLGAWNTGELFF.